These T cell receptor beta chains were read from a single sample in a study of shared T cell receptors in the human thymus. Sequencing was performed with immunoSEQ multiplex PCR; in TCRdb, only in-frame clones are kept and a portion is missing. The data contain some 700,000 clones, around 89% of them seen just once; the ten biggest clones take up 0.01%. Another study also made use of these data, one on human thymus T cells.

The sample was thymocytes. The receptors come from a boy under two years old with a congenital heart defect. CDR3s include the opening cysteine and the closing phenylalanine or tryptophan. A D gene is named only where the DNA matches it firmly. Some rows mark clone size as missing; the rest say once, few, many or name a class of expanded clone.

.	.	TRBV6-1	TRBJ2-7	TGTGCCAGCAGTGAACAGATGGGGGGAAAGCAGTACTTC	CASSEQMGGKQYF
.	.	TRBV7-2	TRBJ2-5	TGTGCCAGCAGCTTCGGGGGGCTAGAGACCCAGTACTTC	CASSFGGLETQYF
.	once	TRBV5-6	TRBJ2-5	TGTGCCAGCAGCTTGGCCCTCGGGGGAGAGACCCAGTACTTC	CASSLALGGETQYF
.	.	TRBV6-6	TRBJ2-4	TGTGCCAGCAGGGGACTCAGGGGGTTGGAAAACATTCAGTACTTC	CASRGLRGLENIQYF
TRBD2	.	TRBV30	TRBJ2-1	TGTGCCTGGGGGGCTAGCGGGAGGTACAATGAGCAGTTCTTC	CAWGASGRYNEQFF
.	.	TRBV2	TRBJ2-1	TGTGCCAGCAGTGAAGAGTTGGGGCGCGGTACAACCCGCAACAATGAGCAGTTCTTC	CASSEELGRGTTRNNEQFF
TRBD1	.	TRBV29-1	TRBJ2-7	TGCAGCGTTCAGGGGGTGGGATCCGAGCAGTACTTC	CSVQGVGSEQYF
.	.	TRBV20-1	TRBJ1-2	TGCAGTGCGATCAGGATCTATGGCTACACCTTC	CSAIRIYGYTF
TRBD2	.	TRBV27	TRBJ2-1	TGTGCCAGCAGTTTATCTAGCGGGAGGGGTTGCTCCTACAATGAGCAGTTCTTC	CASSLSSGRGCSYNEQFF
TRBD2	.	TRBV6-5	TRBJ2-2	TGTGCCAGCAGTTACTCGGCTAGCGGGAGTTTAAGGGAGCTGTTTTTT	CASSYSASGSLRELFF